This TCR beta chain comes out of a study of T cell repertoires in cytomegalovirus infection. Study overall: Newly reported HLA-C-restricted and thoroughly characterized HLA-B-restricted CMV epitopes were employed. Study-level results: Of the TCR beta families, the public ones yielded a cumulative frequency that identified carriers of CMV plus the relevant HLA. HLA-C-restricted CMV-specific TCR beta clonotypes prevailed in the ex vivo response.

Each CDR3 protein gets one entry after TCRdb re-called the reads with MiXCR. Found here are under 350,000 distinct CDR3 sequences, under 25% of them singletons; the top ten hold roughly 20%. As concerns this clonotype: Its matching antigen is unknown.

V lost 2 bases to trimming and J lost 6 bases, with 10 bases between them. This CDR3 is built from 13 residues. This chain uses TRBV12-3 or TRBV12-4 with TRBJ1-1; weak D call: TRBD1 (5 bases). The TCR comes from a human donor in good health (CMV status not recorded). Some clones in this sample may be carry-over from other donors' samples. The source material was cultured PBMCs, sampled from culture after CMV antigen stimulation. CDR3 sequence: CASSLLGGAEAFF. In nucleotides, the CDR3 is TGTGCCAGCAGTTTACTTGGGGGAGCTGAAGCTTTCTTT.